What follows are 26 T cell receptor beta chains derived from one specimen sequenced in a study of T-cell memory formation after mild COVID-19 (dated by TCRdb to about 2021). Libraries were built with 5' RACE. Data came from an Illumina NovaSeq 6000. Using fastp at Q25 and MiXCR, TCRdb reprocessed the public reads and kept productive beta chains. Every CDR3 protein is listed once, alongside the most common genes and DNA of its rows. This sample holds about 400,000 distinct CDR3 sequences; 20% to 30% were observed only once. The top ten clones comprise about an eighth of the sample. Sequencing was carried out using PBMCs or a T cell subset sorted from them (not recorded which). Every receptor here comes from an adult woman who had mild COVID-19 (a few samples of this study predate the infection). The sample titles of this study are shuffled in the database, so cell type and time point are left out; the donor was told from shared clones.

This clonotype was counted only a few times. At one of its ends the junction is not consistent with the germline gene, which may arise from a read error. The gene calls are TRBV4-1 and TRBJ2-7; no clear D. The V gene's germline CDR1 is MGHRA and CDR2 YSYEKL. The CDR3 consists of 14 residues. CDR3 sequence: CASSQDKNLGSLHF. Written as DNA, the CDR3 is TGCGCCAGCAGCCAAGATAAGAACCTCGGGTCCCTTCACTTC.

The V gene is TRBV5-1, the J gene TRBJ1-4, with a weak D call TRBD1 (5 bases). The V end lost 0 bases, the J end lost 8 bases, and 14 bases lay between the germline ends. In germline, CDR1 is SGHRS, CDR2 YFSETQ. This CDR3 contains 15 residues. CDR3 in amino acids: CASSLVFQGDEKLFF. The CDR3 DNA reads TGCGCCAGCAGCTTGGTCTTCCAGGGCGACGAAAAACTGTTTTTT.

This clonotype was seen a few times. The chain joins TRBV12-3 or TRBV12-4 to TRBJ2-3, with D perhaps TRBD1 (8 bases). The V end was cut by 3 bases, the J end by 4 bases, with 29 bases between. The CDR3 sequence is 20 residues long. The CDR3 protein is CASSFDRGLMPKLRPDTQYF. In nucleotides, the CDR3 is TGTGCCAGCAGTTTCGACAGGGGACTAATGCCAAAGCTTAGGCCAGATACGCAGTATTTT.

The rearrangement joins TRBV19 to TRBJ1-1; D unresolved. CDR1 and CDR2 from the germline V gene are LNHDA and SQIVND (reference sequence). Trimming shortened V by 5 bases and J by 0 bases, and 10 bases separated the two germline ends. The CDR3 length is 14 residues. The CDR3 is CASSYSGMNTEAFF. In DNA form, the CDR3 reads TGTGCCAGTAGTTACAGTGGCATGAACACTGAAGCTTTCTTT.

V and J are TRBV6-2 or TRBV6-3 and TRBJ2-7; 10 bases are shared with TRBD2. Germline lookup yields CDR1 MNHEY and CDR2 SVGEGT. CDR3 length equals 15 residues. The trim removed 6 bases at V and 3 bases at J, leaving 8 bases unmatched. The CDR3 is CASRQAGGDLYEQYF. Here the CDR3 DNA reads TGTGCCAGCAGGCAAGCGGGAGGGGACCTCTACGAGCAGTACTTC.

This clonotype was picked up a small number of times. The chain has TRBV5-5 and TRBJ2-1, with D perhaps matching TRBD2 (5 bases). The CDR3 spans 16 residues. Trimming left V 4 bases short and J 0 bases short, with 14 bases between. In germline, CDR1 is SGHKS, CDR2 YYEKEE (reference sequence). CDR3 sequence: CASSPGLKSSYNEQFF. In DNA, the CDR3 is TGTGCCAGCAGCCCTGGACTCAAGAGCTCCTACAATGAGCAGTTCTTC.

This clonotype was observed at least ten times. The CDR3, as DNA: TGCGCCAGCAGCGCGGGGACTATCCCCTACGAGCAGTACTTC. As protein: CASSAGTIPYEQYF. The genes are TRBV5-1 and TRBJ2-7, with 7 bases identical to TRBD2. V dropped 4 bases and J dropped 2; count of bases not matched to a gene: 6. The germline V gene has CDR1 SGHRS and CDR2 YFSETQ. CDR3 length: 14 amino acids. Together with reference TRBV5-1 and TRBJ2-7, the CDR3 gives the full variable domain: KAGVTQTPRYLIKTRGQQVTLSCSPISGHRSVSWYQQTPGQGLQFLFEYFSETQRNKGNFPGRFSGRQFSNSRSEMNVSTLELGDSALYLCASSAGTIPYEQYFGPGTRLTVT.

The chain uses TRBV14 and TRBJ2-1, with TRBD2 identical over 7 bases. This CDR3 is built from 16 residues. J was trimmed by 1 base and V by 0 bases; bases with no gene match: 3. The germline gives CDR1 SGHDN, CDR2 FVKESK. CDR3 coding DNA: TGTGCCAGCAGCCAAGACGGGCGGGGGTCCTACAATGAGCAGTTCTTC. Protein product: CASSQDGRGSYNEQFF.

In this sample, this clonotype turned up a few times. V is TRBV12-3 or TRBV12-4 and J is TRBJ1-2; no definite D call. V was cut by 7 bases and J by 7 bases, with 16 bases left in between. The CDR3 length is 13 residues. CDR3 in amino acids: CASTVSFEVGYTF. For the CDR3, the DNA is TGTGCCAGCACCGTTTCATTTGAGGTTGGCTACACCTTC.

CDR3 nucleotide sequence: TGTGCCATCAGTGAAGGGACCTACAGCTCCTACGAGCAGTACTTC. Encoded protein: CAISEGTYSSYEQYF. V is TRBV10-3 and J is TRBJ2-7; the D gene could be TRBD1 or TRBD2 (5 bases each). V was pared by 3 bases and J by 0 bases, with 12 bases between. The germline CDR1 and CDR2 sequences are ENHRY and SYGVKD. The CDR3 is 15 amino acids.

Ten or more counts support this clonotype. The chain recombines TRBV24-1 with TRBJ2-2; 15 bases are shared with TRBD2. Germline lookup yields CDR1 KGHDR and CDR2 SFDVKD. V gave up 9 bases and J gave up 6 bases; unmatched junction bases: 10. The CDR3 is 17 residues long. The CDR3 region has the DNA TGTGCCACCTCTGGGGGACTAGCGGGAGGAATTGCCGGGGAGCTGTTTTTT. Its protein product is CATSGGLAGGIAGELFF.

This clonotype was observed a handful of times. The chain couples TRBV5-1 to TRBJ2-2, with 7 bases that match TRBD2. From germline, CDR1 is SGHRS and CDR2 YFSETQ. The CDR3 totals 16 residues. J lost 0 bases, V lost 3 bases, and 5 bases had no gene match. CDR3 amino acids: CASSSGGFTNTGELFF. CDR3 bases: TGCGCCAGCAGCTCGGGGGGTTTTACGAACACCGGGGAGCTGTTTTTT.

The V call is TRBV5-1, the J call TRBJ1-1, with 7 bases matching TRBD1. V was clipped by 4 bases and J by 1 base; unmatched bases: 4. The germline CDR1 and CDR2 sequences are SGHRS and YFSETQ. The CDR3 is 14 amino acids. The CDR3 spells CASSPGQQNTEAFF. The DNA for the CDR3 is TGCGCCAGCAGCCCGGGACAGCAGAACACTGAAGCTTTCTTT.

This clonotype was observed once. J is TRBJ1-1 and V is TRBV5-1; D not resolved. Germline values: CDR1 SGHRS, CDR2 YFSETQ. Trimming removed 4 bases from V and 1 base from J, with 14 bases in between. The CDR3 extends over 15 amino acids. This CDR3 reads CASSREGYANTEAFF. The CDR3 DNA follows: TGCGCCAGCAGCCGGGAGGGATACGCGAACACTGAAGCTTTCTTT.

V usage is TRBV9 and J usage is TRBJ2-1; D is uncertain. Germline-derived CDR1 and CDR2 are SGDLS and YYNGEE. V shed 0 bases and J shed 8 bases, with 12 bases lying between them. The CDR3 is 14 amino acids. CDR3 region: CASSVVPGWDEQFF. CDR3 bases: TGTGCCAGCAGCGTAGTCCCGGGCTGGGATGAGCAGTTCTTC.

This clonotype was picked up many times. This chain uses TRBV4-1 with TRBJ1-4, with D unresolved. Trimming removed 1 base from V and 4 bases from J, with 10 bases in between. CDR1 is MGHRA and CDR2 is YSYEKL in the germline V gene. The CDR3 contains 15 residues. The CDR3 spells CASSQVRNRNEKLFF. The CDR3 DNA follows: TGCGCCAGCAGCCAAGTGAGAAATCGTAATGAAAAACTGTTTTTT.

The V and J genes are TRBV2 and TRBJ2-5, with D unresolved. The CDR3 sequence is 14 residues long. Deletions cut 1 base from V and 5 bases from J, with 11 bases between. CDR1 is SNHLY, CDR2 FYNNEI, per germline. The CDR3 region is CASSEGASLETQYF. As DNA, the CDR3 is TGTGCCAGCAGTGAAGGGGCTAGTCTGGAGACCCAGTACTTC.

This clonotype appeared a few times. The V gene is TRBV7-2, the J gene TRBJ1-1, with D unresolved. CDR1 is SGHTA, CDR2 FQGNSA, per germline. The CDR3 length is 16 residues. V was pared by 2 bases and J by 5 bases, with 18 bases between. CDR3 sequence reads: CASSLSGWAVGTEAFF. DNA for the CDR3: TGTGCCAGCAGCTTATCGGGGTGGGCAGTAGGAACTGAAGCTTTCTTT.

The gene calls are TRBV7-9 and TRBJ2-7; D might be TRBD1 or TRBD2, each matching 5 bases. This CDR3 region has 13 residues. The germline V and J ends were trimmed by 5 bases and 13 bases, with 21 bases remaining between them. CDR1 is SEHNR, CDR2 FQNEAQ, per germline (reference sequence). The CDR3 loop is CASSADTSGRAYF. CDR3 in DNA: TGTGCCAGCAGCGCGGACACCTCGGGGCGCGCCTACTTC.

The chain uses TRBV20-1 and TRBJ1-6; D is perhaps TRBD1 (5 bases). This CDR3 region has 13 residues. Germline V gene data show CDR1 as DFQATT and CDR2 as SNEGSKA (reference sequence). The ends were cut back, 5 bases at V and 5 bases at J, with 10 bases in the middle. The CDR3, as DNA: TGCAGTGCTGCAGACAGTCATAATTCACCCCTCCACTTT. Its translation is CSAADSHNSPLHF.

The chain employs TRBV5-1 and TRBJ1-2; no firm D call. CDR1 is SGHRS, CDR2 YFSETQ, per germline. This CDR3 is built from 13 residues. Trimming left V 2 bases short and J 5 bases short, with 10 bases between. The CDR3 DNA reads TGCGCCAGCAGCTTCTCGTCCGCTTATGGCTACACCTTC. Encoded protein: CASSFSSAYGYTF.

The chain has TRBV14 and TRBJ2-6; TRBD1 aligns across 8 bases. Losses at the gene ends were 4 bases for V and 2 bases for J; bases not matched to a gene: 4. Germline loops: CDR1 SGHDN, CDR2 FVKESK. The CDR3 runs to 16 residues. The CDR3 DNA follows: TGTGCCAGCAGCCCGCGACAGGGGCCTGGGGCCAACGTCCTGACTTTC. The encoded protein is CASSPRQGPGANVLTF.

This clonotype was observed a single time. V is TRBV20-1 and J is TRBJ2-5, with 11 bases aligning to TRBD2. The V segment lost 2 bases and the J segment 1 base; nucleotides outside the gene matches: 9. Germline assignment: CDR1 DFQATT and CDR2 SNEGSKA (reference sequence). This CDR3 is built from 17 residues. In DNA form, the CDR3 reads TGCAGTGCTAGATTGAGCGTTACTAGCGGGAGCCAAGAGACCCAGTACTTC. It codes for CSARLSVTSGSQETQYF.

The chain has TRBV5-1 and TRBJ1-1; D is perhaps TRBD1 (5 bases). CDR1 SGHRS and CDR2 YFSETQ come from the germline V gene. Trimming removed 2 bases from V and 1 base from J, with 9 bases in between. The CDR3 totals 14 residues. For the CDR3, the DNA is TGCGCCAGCAGCTTCGGGGACGGGAACACTGAAGCTTTCTTT. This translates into CASSFGDGNTEAFF.

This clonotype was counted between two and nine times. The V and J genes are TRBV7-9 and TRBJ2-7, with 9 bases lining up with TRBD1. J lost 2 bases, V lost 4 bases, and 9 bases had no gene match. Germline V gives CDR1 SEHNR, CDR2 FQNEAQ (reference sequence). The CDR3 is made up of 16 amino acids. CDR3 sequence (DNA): TGTGCCAGCAGCTCAACGGGGGGACAGGGTACCTACGAGCAGTACTTC. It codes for CASSSTGGQGTYEQYF.

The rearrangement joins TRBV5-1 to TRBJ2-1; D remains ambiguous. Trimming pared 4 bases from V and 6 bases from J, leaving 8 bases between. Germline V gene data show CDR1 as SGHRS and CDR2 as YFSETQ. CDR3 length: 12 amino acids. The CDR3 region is CASSGWSNEQFF. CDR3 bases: TGCGCCAGCAGCGGGTGGTCCAATGAGCAGTTCTTC.